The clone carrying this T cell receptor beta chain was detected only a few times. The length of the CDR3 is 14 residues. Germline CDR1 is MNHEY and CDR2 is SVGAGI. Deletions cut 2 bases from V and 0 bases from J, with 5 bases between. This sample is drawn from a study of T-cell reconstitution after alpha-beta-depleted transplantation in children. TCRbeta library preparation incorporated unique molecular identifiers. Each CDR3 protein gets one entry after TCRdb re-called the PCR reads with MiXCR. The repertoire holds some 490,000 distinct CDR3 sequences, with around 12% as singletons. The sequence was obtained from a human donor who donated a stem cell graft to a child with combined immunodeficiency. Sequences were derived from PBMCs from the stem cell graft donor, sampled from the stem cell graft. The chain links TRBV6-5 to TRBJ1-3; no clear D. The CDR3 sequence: CASSYVSSGNTIYF. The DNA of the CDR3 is TGTGCCAGCAGTTACGTTAGCTCTGGAAACACCATATATTTT.